The 5 T cell receptor beta chains in this list originate from one sample, sequenced in a study of control samples from healthy donors and cancer patients. Repertoires were generated with immunoSEQ multiplex PCR, while TCRdb's copy carries only in-frame clones and drops some. The sample includes some 150,000 clones, roughly 94% seen only once; the top ten take 14%. Sequencing was done on a sample of PBMCs. The origin of the receptors is a man aged 60-69 years with colorectal cancer.

V usage is TRBV6-4 and J usage is TRBJ2-3; D is ambiguous. V lost 2 bases and J 1 base, leaving 4 bases between the germline ends. The CDR3 sequence is 13 residues long. Germline V gives CDR1 MRHNA, CDR2 SNTAGT. The CDR3 DNA sequence: TGTGCCAGCAGTGACGGTGGCACAGATACGCAGTATTTT. Amino acids: CASSDGGTDTQYF.

This rearrangement joins TRBV6-1 to TRBJ1-5; no firm D call. V was pared by 2 bases and J by 0 bases, with 8 bases between. CDR1 and CDR2 (germline): MNHNS, SASEGT. This CDR3 is built from 15 residues. CDR3: CASSEPGYSNQPQHF. The DNA for the CDR3 is TGTGCCAGCAGTGAACCGGGGTATAGCAATCAGCCCCAGCATTTT.

This chain uses TRBV9 with TRBJ1-1; no firm D call. The CDR3 length is 12 residues. Deletions cut 0 bases from V and 5 bases from J, with 5 bases between. Germline V CDR1 and CDR2: SGDLS, YYNGEE. CDR3 bases: TGTGCCAGCAGCGTAGGTGAGACTGAAGCTTTCTTT. Translating it yields CASSVGETEAFF.

The J gene is TRBJ1-6, the V gene TRBV5-5; D is undetermined. The CDR3 runs to 15 residues. V was pared by 0 bases and J by 9 bases, with 13 bases between. The germline V gene encodes CDR1 SGHKS and CDR2 YYEKEE (reference sequence). DNA for the CDR3: TGTGCCAGCAGCTTGGTGGTAGGAGGAGGTTCACCCCTCCACTTT. It translates to CASSLVVGGGSPLHF.

The V call is TRBV19, the J call TRBJ1-5; 7 bases match TRBD1. The CDR3 is 15 amino acids. Trimming at V came to 5 bases and at J to 3 bases, leaving 7 bases not matched to a gene. Germline V gene sequence: CDR1 LNHDA, CDR2 SQIVND (reference sequence). As DNA, the CDR3 is TGTGCCAGTAGTGCCCTGACAGGGAACAATCAGCCCCAGCATTTT. Amino acid sequence: CASSALTGNNQPQHF.